This is a list of T cell receptor beta chains from one sample in a study of OX40 agonist ivuxolimab in advanced cancers. Profiling relied on immunoSEQ multiplex PCR, and the TCRdb table lists in-frame clones only, not all of them. The sample shows about 63,000 clones, 91% of them seen only once. The sample consisted of CD4+ or CD8+ T cells sorted from blood, taken in a trial of the OX40 agonist ivuxolimab. The receptors originated from an adult with an advanced solid tumor such as melanoma, head and neck, liver or kidney cancer. Each CDR3 is given with its conserved first and last residue. Fields, in order: V gene, clone size, CDR3 length, J gene, CDR3 protein. Clone size is stated in some rows and not others, as once, few, many or a class when expanded.

V gene: TRBV6-5
clone size: once
CDR3 length: 14
J gene: TRBJ2-1
CDR3 protein: CASSPLLAGNEQFF

V gene: TRBV4-3
clone size: -
CDR3 length: 15
J gene: TRBJ1-2
CDR3 protein: CASSQDDGAAYGYTF

V gene: TRBV27
clone size: -
CDR3 length: 14
J gene: TRBJ1-5
CDR3 protein: CASSFLGSNQPQHF

V gene: TRBV11-1
clone size: -
CDR3 length: 15
J gene: TRBJ2-1
CDR3 protein: CASSLSAGAYNEQFF

V gene: TRBV28
clone size: -
CDR3 length: 15
J gene: TRBJ1-5
CDR3 protein: CASSLNTDSNQPQHF

V gene: TRBV6-5
clone size: -
CDR3 length: 15
J gene: TRBJ1-3
CDR3 protein: CASSYGGGMGNTIYF

V gene: TRBV6-1
clone size: -
CDR3 length: 16
J gene: TRBJ2-5
CDR3 protein: CASSERVGPVAETQYF

V gene: TRBV7-9
clone size: -
CDR3 length: 15
J gene: TRBJ1-2
CDR3 protein: CASSLAGTVWDGYTF

V gene: TRBV13
clone size: -
CDR3 length: 20
J gene: TRBJ2-3
CDR3 protein: CASSSPGGSGGTASTDTQYF

V gene: TRBV9
clone size: -
CDR3 length: 13
J gene: TRBJ2-7
CDR3 protein: CASSVGTGLEQYF

V gene: TRBV7-2
clone size: -
CDR3 length: 15
J gene: TRBJ1-1
CDR3 protein: CASSLSWSGNTEAFF

V gene: TRBV29-1
clone size: -
CDR3 length: 18
J gene: TRBJ2-1
CDR3 protein: CSVEDLAAGASSYNEQFF